The rows below give T cell receptor beta chains drawn from one sample of a study of CD4 T cells in relation to SARS-CoV-2 and coronaviruses. Clones were sequenced by immunoSEQ multiplex PCR, and TCRdb holds only the in-frame ones, with some missing. The data contain 37,000 or so clones, 82% of them seen just once; the ten biggest clones take up 4.5%. Antigens of these TCRs are unknown. Sample: naive CD4+ T cells from PBMCs, cultured in vitro. The receptors come from an adult with COVID-19. CDR3s include the opening cysteine and the closing phenylalanine or tryptophan. The order of the fields is clone size, D gene, J gene, V gene, CDR3 DNA, CDR3 protein. D genes are given only for firm matches. Clone size is not always given. Where it is, it says once, few, many or a class for expanded clones.

clone_size: NA; d_call: NA; j_call: TRBJ2-7; v_call: TRBV7-3; cdr3_nt: TGTGCCAGCAGCTTAGGTATTTACGGGGAGCAGTACTTC; cdr3_aa: CASSLGIYGEQYF
clone_size: few; d_call: NA; j_call: TRBJ2-2; v_call: TRBV5-1; cdr3_nt: TGCGCCAGTGCTCAGGGGAACACCGGGGAGCTGTTTTTT; cdr3_aa: CASAQGNTGELFF
clone_size: NA; d_call: TRBD1; j_call: TRBJ2-1; v_call: TRBV20-1; cdr3_nt: TGCAGTGCTAGTGGGACAGGGTACAATGAGCAGTTCTTC; cdr3_aa: CSASGTGYNEQFF
clone_size: NA; d_call: TRBD2; j_call: TRBJ2-7; v_call: TRBV5-1; cdr3_nt: TGCGCCAGCTCTAGCGGGAGTTTGTCCTACGAGCAGTACTTC; cdr3_aa: CASSSGSLSYEQYF
clone_size: NA; d_call: NA; j_call: TRBJ1-2; v_call: TRBV2; cdr3_nt: TGTGCCAACACGCCGGGGGGATCGGACTATGGCTACACCTTC; cdr3_aa: CANTPGGSDYGYTF
clone_size: few; d_call: NA; j_call: TRBJ1-5; v_call: TRBV5-1; cdr3_nt: TGCGCCAGCAGCTTGGGAGGGGTCGGGAGCAATCAGCCCCAGCATTTT; cdr3_aa: CASSLGGVGSNQPQHF
clone_size: NA; d_call: NA; j_call: TRBJ2-7; v_call: TRBV6-5; cdr3_nt: TGTGCCAGCAGAACAGGGATGGGGCCCTACGAGCAGTACTTC; cdr3_aa: CASRTGMGPYEQYF
clone_size: few; d_call: TRBD1; j_call: TRBJ2-6; v_call: TRBV19; cdr3_nt: TGTGCCGCCGGACAGGGGAGCTCTGGGGCCAACGTCCTGACTTTC; cdr3_aa: CAAGQGSSGANVLTF
clone_size: NA; d_call: NA; j_call: TRBJ2-7; v_call: TRBV3-1/TRBV3-2; cdr3_nt: TGTGCCAGCAGCCAAGAACCCTGGAACGAGCAGTACTTC; cdr3_aa: CASSQEPWNEQYF
clone_size: NA; d_call: TRBD1; j_call: TRBJ2-1; v_call: TRBV7-2; cdr3_nt: TGTGCCAGCAGCGTAGACAGGGGGCGCGGCAATGAGCAGTTCTTC; cdr3_aa: CASSVDRGRGNEQFF
clone_size: NA; d_call: NA; j_call: TRBJ2-5; v_call: TRBV5-1; cdr3_nt: TGCGCCAGCAGCTTGGAGATTGCGGGTTTAGAGACCCAGTACTTC; cdr3_aa: CASSLEIAGLETQYF
clone_size: NA; d_call: NA; j_call: TRBJ2-5; v_call: TRBV4-2; cdr3_nt: TGTGCCAGCAGCCAAGGGACTACTCAAGAGACCCAGTACTTC; cdr3_aa: CASSQGTTQETQYF
clone_size: NA; d_call: NA; j_call: TRBJ2-7; v_call: TRBV27; cdr3_nt: TGTGCCAGCAGCAAAGACTATCCCTACGAGCAGTACTTC; cdr3_aa: CASSKDYPYEQYF
clone_size: NA; d_call: NA; j_call: TRBJ2-5; v_call: TRBV5-1; cdr3_nt: TGCGCCAGCAGCTTGGCCGGGTTTTCAGGACAGAGAAACCAAGAGACCCAGTACTTC; cdr3_aa: CASSLAGFSGQRNQETQYF
clone_size: once; d_call: TRBD1; j_call: TRBJ2-7; v_call: TRBV2; cdr3_nt: TGTGCCAGCAGTCAAGGACAGGCTTCGTACGAGCAGTACTTC; cdr3_aa: CASSQGQASYEQYF
clone_size: NA; d_call: NA; j_call: TRBJ2-1; v_call: TRBV6-5; cdr3_nt: TGTGCCAGCAGTTACTCGGGAAGGGTGAATGAGCAGTTCTTC; cdr3_aa: CASSYSGRVNEQFF
clone_size: NA; d_call: NA; j_call: TRBJ1-6; v_call: TRBV20-1; cdr3_nt: TGCAGTGCTAGTAGGGGGAAGTCCGCCTATAATTCACCCCTCCACTTT; cdr3_aa: CSASRGKSAYNSPLHF
clone_size: NA; d_call: NA; j_call: TRBJ1-5; v_call: TRBV18; cdr3_nt: TGTGCCAGCTCACCCTTCAGGGAAGTTCATCAGCCCCAGCATTTT; cdr3_aa: CASSPFREVHQPQHF
clone_size: NA; d_call: NA; j_call: TRBJ1-3; v_call: TRBV30; cdr3_nt: TGTGCCTGGAGACCTGACTCTGGAAACACCATATATTTT; cdr3_aa: CAWRPDSGNTIYF
clone_size: NA; d_call: TRBD1; j_call: TRBJ2-3; v_call: TRBV11-3; cdr3_nt: TGTGCCAGCAGTCATGGACAGGGCCGCACAGATACGCAGTATTTT; cdr3_aa: CASSHGQGRTDTQYF
clone_size: NA; d_call: NA; j_call: TRBJ1-5; v_call: TRBV7-8; cdr3_nt: TGTGCCAGCAGCTTTGGGGCGGATCAGCCCCAGCATTTT; cdr3_aa: CASSFGADQPQHF
clone_size: NA; d_call: TRBD1; j_call: TRBJ2-2; v_call: TRBV10-3; cdr3_nt: TGTGCCACCGGACAGGGTGAAACCGGGGAGCTGTTTTTT; cdr3_aa: CATGQGETGELFF
clone_size: NA; d_call: TRBD2; j_call: TRBJ2-2; v_call: TRBV9; cdr3_nt: TGTGCCAGCAGCACGAGACTAGCGGGGGGCACCGGGGAGCTGTTTTTT; cdr3_aa: CASSTRLAGGTGELFF
clone_size: NA; d_call: TRBD1; j_call: TRBJ2-5; v_call: TRBV18; cdr3_nt: TGTGCCAGCTCATCATACCGGGACAGGGGTGGTGAGACCCAGTACTTC; cdr3_aa: CASSSYRDRGGETQYF
clone_size: NA; d_call: TRBD2; j_call: TRBJ2-5; v_call: TRBV10-3; cdr3_nt: TGTGCCATCAGTGCGCCAGCGGGAGGTTTCGGAGAGACCCAGTACTTC; cdr3_aa: CAISAPAGGFGETQYF
clone_size: once; d_call: NA; j_call: TRBJ1-4; v_call: TRBV18; cdr3_nt: TGTGCCAGCTCACCAATGCAAGGACCCCACACGGGAAAACTGTTTTTT; cdr3_aa: CASSPMQGPHTGKLFF
clone_size: NA; d_call: TRBD1; j_call: TRBJ2-1; v_call: TRBV24-1; cdr3_nt: TGTGCCACCAGTGCCGACGACAGGGGGTACAATGAGCAGTTCTTC; cdr3_aa: CATSADDRGYNEQFF
clone_size: NA; d_call: TRBD2; j_call: TRBJ2-7; v_call: TRBV18; cdr3_nt: TGTGCCAGCTTATCAACTAGCGGGAGCTACGAGCAGTACTTC; cdr3_aa: CASLSTSGSYEQYF
clone_size: NA; d_call: TRBD2; j_call: TRBJ2-7; v_call: TRBV28; cdr3_nt: TGTGCCAGCATGCTAGCGGGAGATGCCTACGAGCAGTACTTC; cdr3_aa: CASMLAGDAYEQYF
clone_size: NA; d_call: NA; j_call: TRBJ1-5; v_call: TRBV4-1; cdr3_nt: TGCGCCAGCAGCCAAGACTGGGATTTGGGTCAGCCCCAGCATTTT; cdr3_aa: CASSQDWDLGQPQHF
clone_size: NA; d_call: TRBD1; j_call: TRBJ2-1; v_call: TRBV20-1; cdr3_nt: TGCAGTGCTAGTTTCCTTGGACAGGGATACAATGAGCAGTTCTTC; cdr3_aa: CSASFLGQGYNEQFF
clone_size: NA; d_call: NA; j_call: TRBJ2-2; v_call: TRBV28; cdr3_nt: TGTGCCAGCAGTTTACGCCGGGAGAACGCCGGGGAGCTGTTTTTT; cdr3_aa: CASSLRRENAGELFF
clone_size: NA; d_call: TRBD2; j_call: TRBJ2-1; v_call: TRBV28; cdr3_nt: TGTGCCAGCAGTTCTAGCGGGACACGACTTAATGAGCAGTTCTTC; cdr3_aa: CASSSSGTRLNEQFF
clone_size: few; d_call: TRBD2; j_call: TRBJ2-2; v_call: TRBV2; cdr3_nt: TGTGCCAGCAGGCTAGCGGGAAATATCGGGGAGCTGTTTTTT; cdr3_aa: CASRLAGNIGELFF
clone_size: NA; d_call: TRBD2; j_call: TRBJ2-7; v_call: TRBV9; cdr3_nt: TGTGCCAGCAGCGCCCTGGGGCTAGCGGGGACCGAGCAGTACTTC; cdr3_aa: CASSALGLAGTEQYF
clone_size: NA; d_call: NA; j_call: TRBJ2-5; v_call: TRBV11-2; cdr3_nt: TGTGCCAGCAGCTTACCGAGGGTACTAGGTTTCGAGACCCAGTACTTC; cdr3_aa: CASSLPRVLGFETQYF
clone_size: NA; d_call: NA; j_call: TRBJ2-7; v_call: TRBV28; cdr3_nt: TGTGCCAGCAGTTCAAGATACGAGCAGTACTTC; cdr3_aa: CASSSRYEQYF
clone_size: NA; d_call: NA; j_call: TRBJ1-2; v_call: TRBV30; cdr3_nt: TGTGCCTGGAGTAAGAGGAGGGATTTCGCGCGCTACACCTTC; cdr3_aa: CAWSKRRDFARYTF
clone_size: NA; d_call: NA; j_call: TRBJ1-5; v_call: TRBV7-2; cdr3_nt: TGTGCCAGCAGCTTAGGATCGGGGTATAGCAATCAGCCCCAGCATTTT; cdr3_aa: CASSLGSGYSNQPQHF
clone_size: once; d_call: TRBD1; j_call: TRBJ2-2; v_call: TRBV5-1; cdr3_nt: TGCGCCAGCAGCGAAGGGGGCGCGAACACCGGGGAGCTGTTTTTT; cdr3_aa: CASSEGGANTGELFF
clone_size: NA; d_call: NA; j_call: TRBJ1-5; v_call: TRBV15; cdr3_nt: TGTGCCACCAGCAGAGCCAGGGGAGAGGGCAATCAGCCCCAGCATTTT; cdr3_aa: CATSRARGEGNQPQHF
clone_size: NA; d_call: NA; j_call: TRBJ2-7; v_call: TRBV2; cdr3_nt: TGTGCCAGCAGTGAGTCCGAGGCATTGGGATCCCCATCCTACGAGCAGTACTTC; cdr3_aa: CASSESEALGSPSYEQYF
clone_size: NA; d_call: NA; j_call: TRBJ1-4; v_call: TRBV5-4; cdr3_nt: TGTGCCAGCAGCTCGCAGGGAGTTCCTGGCGAAAAACTGTTTTTT; cdr3_aa: CASSSQGVPGEKLFF
clone_size: NA; d_call: NA; j_call: TRBJ2-7; v_call: TRBV5-1; cdr3_nt: TGCGCCAGCAGCTTGTCGTCGGAGCCCCACGAGCAGTACTTC; cdr3_aa: CASSLSSEPHEQYF
clone_size: NA; d_call: TRBD1; j_call: TRBJ2-7; v_call: TRBV14; cdr3_nt: TGTGCCAGCAGTCCGGGACAGGGGCTAAGCGGGGCCTCCTACGAGCAGTACTTC; cdr3_aa: CASSPGQGLSGASYEQYF
clone_size: NA; d_call: TRBD2; j_call: TRBJ2-3; v_call: TRBV25-1; cdr3_nt: TGTGCCAGCAGTGAATATTTGGCGAGCGGGAGTAGGGATACGCAGTATTTT; cdr3_aa: CASSEYLASGSRDTQYF
clone_size: NA; d_call: TRBD2; j_call: TRBJ2-1; v_call: TRBV11-2; cdr3_nt: TGTGCCAGCACCGGACTAGCGGGATCGTACAATGAGCAGTTCTTC; cdr3_aa: CASTGLAGSYNEQFF
clone_size: once; d_call: TRBD1; j_call: TRBJ2-1; v_call: TRBV24-1; cdr3_nt: TGTGCCACCAGTGACGCCGGGACAGGGACCAATGAGCAGTTCTTC; cdr3_aa: CATSDAGTGTNEQFF
clone_size: NA; d_call: NA; j_call: TRBJ2-7; v_call: TRBV3-1/TRBV3-2; cdr3_nt: TGTGCCAGCAGCCAAGTTACCGATATGGAGCAGTACTTC; cdr3_aa: CASSQVTDMEQYF
clone_size: NA; d_call: TRBD2; j_call: TRBJ2-1; v_call: TRBV7-3; cdr3_nt: TGTGCCAGCAGCTTCGGACTAGCGGGAATACCCAATGAGCAGTTCTTC; cdr3_aa: CASSFGLAGIPNEQFF
clone_size: NA; d_call: NA; j_call: TRBJ2-6; v_call: TRBV28; cdr3_nt: TGTGCCAGCAGTGTAATTCAGGGACTGAAGATCTCTGGGGCCAACGTCCTGACTTTC; cdr3_aa: CASSVIQGLKISGANVLTF
clone_size: NA; d_call: NA; j_call: TRBJ1-1; v_call: TRBV14; cdr3_nt: TGTGCCAGCAGCCAAATTGGAACCCCAGCAGCTGAAGCTTTCTTT; cdr3_aa: CASSQIGTPAAEAFF
clone_size: NA; d_call: NA; j_call: TRBJ1-6; v_call: TRBV11-2; cdr3_nt: TGTGCCAGCAGCCAAGGCGGGGGTAATTCACCCCTCCACTTT; cdr3_aa: CASSQGGGNSPLHF
clone_size: NA; d_call: NA; j_call: TRBJ2-5; v_call: TRBV5-1; cdr3_nt: TGCGCCAGCAGCTGGCCCGGGAGAACTAAGGGAGAGACCCAGTACTTC; cdr3_aa: CASSWPGRTKGETQYF
clone_size: NA; d_call: NA; j_call: TRBJ1-4; v_call: TRBV27; cdr3_nt: TGTGCCAGCAGTTTTCGACGGGGGGTAGGTCTGTTTTTT; cdr3_aa: CASSFRRGVGLFF
clone_size: NA; d_call: TRBD2; j_call: TRBJ2-1; v_call: TRBV12-5; cdr3_nt: TGTGCTAGTGGTACCGCGACTAGCTGGAATGAGCAGTTCTTC; cdr3_aa: CASGTATSWNEQFF
clone_size: NA; d_call: TRBD2; j_call: TRBJ2-1; v_call: TRBV7-3; cdr3_nt: TGTGCCAGCAGCCCAGGACTAGCGGGAGTCAATGAGCAGTTCTTC; cdr3_aa: CASSPGLAGVNEQFF
clone_size: NA; d_call: TRBD2; j_call: TRBJ2-5; v_call: TRBV27; cdr3_nt: TGTGCCAGCAGTCTCGGGACTAGCGGGAGTACAGAGACCCAGTACTTC; cdr3_aa: CASSLGTSGSTETQYF
clone_size: NA; d_call: NA; j_call: TRBJ2-4; v_call: TRBV6-2/TRBV6-3; cdr3_nt: TGTGCCAGCAGTACCACCCTGGGGGCCAAAAACATTCAGTACTTC; cdr3_aa: CASSTTLGAKNIQYF
clone_size: NA; d_call: TRBD1; j_call: TRBJ2-5; v_call: TRBV25-1; cdr3_nt: TGTGCCAGCAGTGATCCGGACAGGGACGGGAAGACCCAGTACTTC; cdr3_aa: CASSDPDRDGKTQYF